Below, 20 T cell receptor beta chains from the same sample are listed, as sequenced in a study of a mutant IDH1 vaccine in newly diagnosed glioma. Assay used: immunoSEQ multiplex PCR; TCRdb lists only in-frame clones, some missing. The sample holds under 90,000 clones, about four fifths seen once. Time point reported: baseline, week 1 (first vaccination visit). The treatment: pre-vaccination baseline after standard-of-care therapy. The sample in question was PBMCs, obtained from a glioma patient treated with radiotherapy, temozolomide or both. Receptor source: a man aged 50-60 years with glioma.

With respect to this clone: The same CDR3 arises from other DNA sequences in this sample as well. CDR3 region: CAWSPSYNEQFF. The CDR3 DNA reads TGTGCCTGGAGTCCCAGCTACAATGAGCAGTTCTTC. The chain carries TRBV30 and TRBJ2-1; D unresolved. CDR3 length: 12 amino acids. V was shortened by 2 bases and J by 3 bases, with 5 bases between the two germline ends. Looked up from germline, CDR1 is GTSNPN and CDR2 is SVGIG (reference sequence).

This clone turned up a few times. The rearrangement joins TRBV10-1 to TRBJ2-1, with D tentatively TRBD1 (6 bases). The germline V gene has CDR1 WNHNN and CDR2 SYGVQD (reference sequence). CDR3 size: 14 residues. Trimming took 9 bases from V and 5 from J, leaving 17 bases between them. The DNA for the CDR3 is TGCGCCAGGGGGGCAGGACAAATTGACAATGAGCAGTTCTTC. As protein: CARGAGQIDNEQFF.

The V call is TRBV30, the J call TRBJ1-2; D gene ambiguous. Trimming left V 1 base short and J 8 bases short, with 11 bases between. CDR1 is GTSNPN, CDR2 SVGIG, per germline (reference sequence). The CDR3 is 12 amino acids. The chain's CDR3 is CAWSGGFGGYTF. The CDR3 DNA reads as TGTGCCTGGAGTGGAGGGTTCGGAGGCTACACCTTC. Full variable domain (missing parts from reference TRBV30 and TRBJ1-2): SQTIHQWPATLVQPVGSPLSLECTVEGTSNPNLYWYRQAAGRGLQLLFYSVGIGQISSEVPQNLSASRPQDRQFILSSKKLLLSDSGFYLCAWSGGFGGYTFGSGTRLTVV.

The table lists this clone with a count of one. The chain combines TRBV27 with TRBJ1-5; 9 bases fit TRBD1. J lost 6 bases, V lost 6 bases, and 6 bases had no gene match. Germline lookup yields CDR1 MNHEY and CDR2 SMNVEV (reference sequence). The CDR3 length is 14 residues. CDR3 sequence: CASRRGQGVQPQHF. The CDR3, as DNA: TGTGCCAGCAGGAGGGGACAGGGAGTTCAGCCCCAGCATTTT.

The J gene is TRBJ1-2, the V gene TRBV6-1, with D perhaps TRBD1 (6 bases). Germline CDR1 reads MNHNS; CDR2 reads SASEGT. Trimming pared 4 bases from V and 0 bases from J, leaving 18 bases between. This CDR3 contains 17 residues. The CDR3 spells CASSGGHGMSSNYGYTF. DNA of the CDR3: TGTGCCAGCAGTGGGGGACATGGGATGTCTTCTAACTATGGCTACACCTTC.

The V call is TRBV29-1, the J call TRBJ2-3; possibly TRBD2 for D (5 bases). Trimming shortened V by 0 bases and J by 0 bases, and 10 bases separated the two germline ends. The CDR3 is made up of 15 amino acids. CDR1 and CDR2 from the germline V gene are SQVTM and ANQGSEA. Written as DNA, the CDR3 is TGCAGCGTTGAAGATGGAGGCCCAAGCACAGATACGCAGTATTTT. Translated: CSVEDGGPSTDTQYF.

The CDR3 is CASSLNRGDQPQHF. Here the CDR3 DNA reads TGTGCCAGCAGCTTAAACAGGGGGGATCAGCCCCAGCATTTT. V is TRBV11-2 and J is TRBJ1-5, with TRBD1 matching 8 bases. The V segment lost 2 bases and the J segment 5 bases; nucleotides outside the gene matches: 2. Germline assignment: CDR1 SGHAT and CDR2 FQNNGV. CDR3 length equals 14 residues.

The V and J genes are TRBV30 and TRBJ1-6, with D possibly matching TRBD1 (5 bases). Trimming removed 2 bases from V and 8 bases from J, with 10 bases in between. This CDR3 is 13 amino acids long. CDR1 GTSNPN and CDR2 SVGIG come from the germline V gene (reference sequence). The DNA for the CDR3 is TGTGCCTGGAGTTTGCAGGGAGATTCACCCCTCCACTTT. Its protein is CAWSLQGDSPLHF.

In its sample, this clone was seen a few times. The rearrangement joins TRBV10-3 to TRBJ1-1, with TRBD1 matching 9 bases. This CDR3 is built from 15 residues. CDR1 ENHRY and CDR2 SYGVKD come from the germline V gene. V dropped 6 bases and J dropped 5; count of bases not matched to a gene: 10. Written as DNA, the CDR3 is TGTGCCATCAGCCGAAGGACAGGGGAAGAGACTGAAGCTTTCTTT. This sequence encodes CAISRRTGEETEAFF.

CDR3: CVSRGSGANVLTF. The CDR3 DNA reads TGTGTTTCTCGGGGGTCTGGGGCCAACGTCCTGACTTTC. V gene TRBV19 combines with J gene TRBJ2-6, with D possibly TRBD2 on 6 matching bases. CDR1 is LNHDA and CDR2 is SQIVND in the germline V gene (reference sequence). This CDR3 has 13 amino acids.

The J gene is TRBJ2-7, the V gene TRBV7-2; D gene ambiguous. Germline CDR1 SGHTA, CDR2 FQGNSA. V shed 1 base and J shed 2 bases, with 15 bases lying between them. The CDR3 length is 16 residues. The CDR3 sequence is CASSLGVGRPTYEQYF. CDR3 in DNA: TGTGCCAGCAGCTTAGGTGTGGGCAGGCCCACCTACGAGCAGTACTTC. The complete variable domain, with remaining parts taken from reference TRBV7-2 and TRBJ2-7, reads GAGVSQSPSNKVTEKGKDVELRCDPISGHTALYWYRQSLGQGLEFLIYFQGNSAPDKSGLPSDRFSAERTGGSVSTLTIQRTQQEDSAVYLCASSLGVGRPTYEQYFGPGTRLTVT.

This clone has just a few counts. The chain employs TRBV30 and TRBJ1-1, with 7 bases matching TRBD1. The CDR3 extends over 12 amino acids. J was trimmed by 6 bases and V by 5 bases; bases with no gene match: 6. CDR1 is GTSNPN, CDR2 SVGIG, per germline (reference sequence). CDR3 DNA sequence: TGTGCCTGGGACAGGGTGGTCGCTGAAGCTTTCTTT. The encoded protein is CAWDRVVAEAFF.

This clone was seen only a few times. The CDR3 spells CAWSVGQFNQPQHF. CDR3 nucleotide sequence: TGTGCCTGGAGTGTAGGCCAGTTCAATCAGCCCCAGCATTTT. The V call is TRBV30, the J call TRBJ1-5; unclear D gene. This CDR3 has 14 residues. Germline CDR1 GTSNPN, CDR2 SVGIG (reference sequence). V gave up 0 bases and J gave up 3 bases, with 9 bases separating them.

The CDR3 coding sequence is TGTGCCAGCAGTTTAAGGACAGACGGGTACGAGCAGTACTTC. Translated, it gives CASSLRTDGYEQYF. The V call is TRBV27, the J call TRBJ2-7; TRBD1 might be the D (6 bases). Trimming left V 2 bases short and J 4 bases short, with 12 bases between. In germline, CDR1 is MNHEY, CDR2 SMNVEV (reference sequence). This CDR3 spans 14 amino acids.

The gene calls are TRBV27 and TRBJ1-5; D gene unclear. The CDR3 spans 15 residues. Germline CDR1 is MNHEY and CDR2 is SMNVEV (reference sequence). The V and J ends lost 0 bases and 0 bases respectively, with 6 bases between them. The CDR3, as DNA: TGTGCCAGCAGTTTATCCGGCAGTAGCAATCAGCCCCAGCATTTT. Translated, it gives CASSLSGSSNQPQHF.

This chain uses TRBV18 with TRBJ2-7; 7 nucleotides agree with TRBD1. The CDR3 totals 13 residues. The J segment lost 4 bases and the V segment lost 4 bases, leaving 4 bases of the junction unmatched. Germline assignment: CDR1 KGHSH and CDR2 LQKENI. CDR3: CASSQGAPYEQYF. In nucleotides, the CDR3 is TGTGCCAGCTCACAGGGGGCCCCTTACGAGCAGTACTTC. The full variable domain, its missing parts supplied by reference TRBV18 and TRBJ2-7, is NAGVMQNPRHLVRRRGQEARLRCSPMKGHSHVYWYRQLPEEGLKFMVYLQKENIIDESGMPKERFSAEFPKEGPSILRIQQVVRGDSAAYFCASSQGAPYEQYFGPGTRLTVT.

V usage is TRBV10-3 and J usage is TRBJ1-1; 8 positions agree with TRBD1. Germline lookup yields CDR1 ENHRY and CDR2 SYGVKD. This CDR3 is 14 amino acids long. The ends lost 4 bases at V and 0 bases at J; junction bases unmatched: 1. CDR3 nucleotides: TGTGCCATCAGTGGGGGACAGGTGAACACTGAAGCTTTCTTT. As protein: CAISGGQVNTEAFF.

The chain recombines TRBV6-5 with TRBJ2-2, with 9 bases that match TRBD1. Germline V gene sequence: CDR1 MNHEY, CDR2 SVGAGI. This CDR3 contains 16 residues. V shed 2 bases, J shed 4 bases, and the junction held 5 bases outside the gene matches. DNA of the CDR3: TGTGCCAGCAGTTACGGGACAGGGACTGGCACCGGGGAGCTGTTTTTT. The encoded protein is CASSYGTGTGTGELFF.

This clone was detected only a few times. The chain joins TRBV10-2 to TRBJ2-3, with D unclear. The V gene's germline CDR1 is WSHSY and CDR2 SAAADI. The CDR3 contains 14 residues. The ends were cut back, 9 bases at V and 4 bases at J, with 17 bases in the middle. The CDR3 region has the DNA TGCGCCAGTTCTCCCCGGGCCAATTCAGATACGCAGTATTTT. This translates into CASSPRANSDTQYF.

To note about this clone: This likely traces to a read error, being one base from a far larger clone. The chain has TRBV14 and TRBJ1-2; the D gene is possibly TRBD1 (5 bases). The CDR3 contains 13 residues. The germline V and J ends were trimmed by 1 base and 2 bases, with 5 bases remaining between them. CDR1 SGHDN and CDR2 FVKESK come from the germline V gene. CDR3 loop: CASSQGQNYGYTF. In DNA, the CDR3 is TGTGCCAGCAGCCAAGGACAGAACTATGGCTACACCTTC.